What follows are 27 T cell receptor beta chains derived from one specimen sequenced in a study of blood T cell repertoires in COVID-19 (dated by TCRdb to between 2020 and 2021). Libraries were constructed by the immunoSEQ multiplex PCR assay. As stored in TCRdb, this immuneACCESS dataset retains in-frame rearrangements with V and J assigned. A fraction of the clones does not appear; measured against another copy, unresolved V genes explain less than half of the discrepancy, and the remainder lacks a known reason. The sample profile shows 140,000 to 150,000 clones; roughly 80% of them were found once. The ten largest account for approximately 6% of the sample. Sequencing was done on a sample of PBMCs or T cells enriched from blood (not recorded which). The receptor source for this set is a woman aged 45-65 years who had recovered from COVID-19.

The V call is TRBV28, the J call TRBJ1-1, with 10 bases matching TRBD1. V shed 5 bases, J shed 6 bases, and the junction held 9 bases outside the gene matches. The germline V gene has CDR1 MDHEN and CDR2 SYDVKM. CDR3 length: 15 amino acids. CDR3 in amino acids: CASSGRDRGIAEAFF. The CDR3 DNA reads TGTGCCAGCAGTGGACGGGACAGGGGAATTGCTGAAGCTTTCTTT.

The chain recombines TRBV11-2 with TRBJ1-1; perhaps TRBD1 as D (5 bases). Trimming cost V 3 bases and J 3 bases, with 14 bases left between them. Germline V CDR1 and CDR2: SGHAT, FQNNGV. This CDR3 comprises 15 residues. The CDR3 here is CASSFGIGGDTEAFF. Here the CDR3 DNA reads TGTGCCAGCAGCTTTGGGATCGGGGGGGACACTGAAGCTTTCTTT.

V is TRBV12-5 and J is TRBJ1-2; 7 bases fit TRBD1. Germline V gene data show CDR1 as LGHNT and CDR2 as FRNRAP. The V and J ends lost 4 bases and 5 bases, in that order; junction bases with no gene match: 13. The CDR3 has 16 amino acids. CDR3 nucleotide sequence: TGTGCTAGTGGTTCCTCGACAGGGCCAATAGGGTATGGCTACACCTTC. It is translated as CASGSSTGPIGYGYTF.

This CDR3 is CAWSRPQAEKLFF. CDR3 DNA: TGTGCCTGGAGCCGACCCCAGGCCGAAAAACTGTTTTTT. The chain recombines TRBV30 with TRBJ1-4; no clear D gene. The germline V and J ends were trimmed by 3 bases and 8 bases, with 13 bases remaining between them. The germline CDR1 and CDR2 sequences are GTSNPN and SVGIG (reference sequence). The CDR3 is 13 residues long.

This chain's CDR3 is CATQWGGSYNEQFF. As DNA, the CDR3 is TGTGCCACCCAATGGGGGGGCTCCTACAATGAGCAGTTCTTC. This rearrangement joins TRBV15 to TRBJ2-1; 7 positions agree with TRBD2. The CDR3 is 14 amino acids. Per germline, CDR1 LNHNV and CDR2 YYDKDF (reference sequence). V was clipped by 8 bases and J by 0 bases; unmatched bases: 4.

The genes are TRBV28 and TRBJ2-7; TRBD1 matches at 9 bases. Looked up from germline, CDR1 is MDHEN and CDR2 is SYDVKM. The CDR3 spans 16 residues. The ends lost 4 bases at V and 5 bases at J; junction bases unmatched: 12. CDR3 in amino acids: CASSSGTGTGRNEQYF. The CDR3, as DNA: TGTGCCAGCAGTTCGGGGACCGGGACAGGGCGTAACGAGCAGTACTTC.

The V call is TRBV7-6, the J call TRBJ2-2; 9 bases map to TRBD2. The germline V gene encodes CDR1 SGHVS and CDR2 FNYEAQ. Trimming removed 5 bases from V and 0 bases from J; junction bases left unmatched: 1. The CDR3 contains 15 residues. CDR3: CASSRGGANTGELFF. DNA of the CDR3: TGTGCCAGCAGCCGCGGGGGGGCGAACACCGGGGAGCTGTTTTTT.

The chain uses TRBV11-2 and TRBJ2-4; the match to TRBD1 covers 8 bases. Per the germline V gene, CDR1 is SGHAT and CDR2 is FQNNGV. V shed 2 bases and J 0 bases; nucleotides not matched to a gene: 12. This CDR3 is built from 19 residues. In DNA, the CDR3 is TGTGCCAGCAGCTTAATTCCGGCAGGGGGCGTGGTAGCCAAAAACATTCAGTACTTC. Its translation is CASSLIPAGGVVAKNIQYF.

This clone was seen once. The chain joins TRBV5-6 to TRBJ1-6; 8 nucleotides agree with TRBD1. V shed 0 bases, J shed 3 bases, and the junction held 2 bases outside the gene matches. The V gene's germline CDR1 is SGHDT and CDR2 YYEEEE. The CDR3 runs 16 residues. Here the CDR3 DNA reads TGTGCCAGCAGCTTGGGACAGGGGAACTATAATTCACCCCTCCACTTT. Amino acids: CASSLGQGNYNSPLHF.

The CDR3 protein is CASSAERRQGLPSTDTQYF. CDR3 in DNA: TGCGCCAGCAGCGCCGAACGGCGACAGGGGTTACCTAGCACAGATACGCAGTATTTT. The chain has TRBV5-1 and TRBJ2-3; 8 bases align to TRBD1. The CDR3 is made up of 19 amino acids. Trimming took 4 bases from V and 0 from J; bases not matched to a gene: 16. Germline assignment: CDR1 SGHRS and CDR2 YFSETQ.

V and J are TRBV5-5 and TRBJ2-7, with 9 bases aligning to TRBD1. This CDR3 has 14 amino acids. Trimming at V came to 3 bases and at J to 2 bases, leaving 3 bases not matched to a gene. CDR1 is SGHKS and CDR2 is YYEKEE in the germline V gene (reference sequence). In DNA, the CDR3 is TGTGCCAGCAGCTGGGGACAGGGTACCTACGAGCAGTACGTC. It translates to CASSWGQGTYEQYV.

The chain has TRBV9 and TRBJ1-1; D is unresolved. CDR3 size: 12 residues. Per the germline V gene, CDR1 is SGDLS and CDR2 is YYNGEE. With 4 bases removed from V and 4 bases from J, the gap between germline ends came to 8 bases. In DNA, the CDR3 is TGTGCCAGCAGCCCCGGAGCCACTGAAGCTTTCTTT. The encoded protein is CASSPGATEAFF.

This clone was recorded only once. The chain links TRBV5-1 to TRBJ2-1; 16 bases fit TRBD2. The CDR3 has 16 residues. CDR1 and CDR2 (germline): SGHRS, YFSETQ. Unmatched junction bases numbered 5, after V lost 3 bases and J lost 8 bases. The CDR3 nucleotides are TGCGCCAGCAGCTCGGGACTAGCGGGGGGGCATTATGAGCAGTTCTTC. Protein product: CASSSGLAGGHYEQFF.

The chain has TRBV19 and TRBJ1-2; the D gene is possibly TRBD1 (5 bases). The CDR3 runs 14 residues. V gave up 3 bases and J gave up 4 bases, with 12 bases separating them. Germline CDR1 LNHDA, CDR2 SQIVND (reference sequence). The CDR3 loop is CASSIPGHGYGYTF. DNA of the CDR3: TGTGCCAGTAGTATCCCCGGACACGGCTATGGCTACACCTTC.

The J gene is TRBJ1-5, the V gene TRBV27, with 7 positions matching TRBD1. With 5 bases clipped from V and 1 base from J, the junction kept 5 bases outside the gene matches. The CDR3 spans 15 residues. Germline V CDR1 and CDR2: MNHEY, SMNVEV (reference sequence). In nucleotides, the CDR3 is TGTGCCAGCAGTCGACAGGGTGAAAGCAATCAGCCCCAGCATTTT. Amino acids: CASSRQGESNQPQHF.

The rearrangement joins TRBV28 to TRBJ2-7; tentatively, D is TRBD1 (6 bases). CDR1 and CDR2 from the germline V gene are MDHEN and SYDVKM. The CDR3 totals 14 residues. Trimming stripped 5 bases from V and 3 bases from J, with 14 bases between. CDR3 amino acids: CASSTYRVRYEQYV. Written as DNA, the CDR3 is TGTGCCAGCAGTACCTACAGGGTCCGCTACGAGCAGTACGTC.

This chain links TRBV24-1 with TRBJ2-3, with D unresolved. Between the trimmed V and J ends, which lost 6 bases and 0 bases, there was a span of 9 bases. CDR1 is KGHDR and CDR2 is SFDVKD in the germline V gene. This CDR3 comprises 14 residues. The CDR3 DNA sequence: TGTGCCACCAGTAACACCATAAGCACAGATACGCAGTATTTT. It is translated as CATSNTISTDTQYF.

This clone was seen a single time. J is TRBJ2-7 and V is TRBV10-1; D is ambiguous. The germline CDR1 and CDR2 sequences are WNHNN and SYGVQD (reference sequence). Trimming cost V 6 bases and J 11 bases, with 11 bases left between them. This CDR3 region has 10 residues. For the CDR3, the DNA is TGCGCCAGCAGACCCGAGAGGAAGTACGTC. This sequence encodes CASRPERKYV.

CDR3 sequence reads: CASSPTWTGSQPQHF. DNA of the CDR3: TGTGCCAGCAGTCCCACGTGGACAGGAAGCCAGCCCCAGCATTTT. The V call is TRBV27, the J call TRBJ1-5; 7 bases line up with TRBD1. CDR1 is MNHEY and CDR2 is SMNVEV in the germline V gene (reference sequence). The trim removed 5 bases at V and 7 bases at J, leaving 11 bases unmatched. The CDR3 sequence is 15 residues long.

The CDR3 DNA sequence: TGTGCCAGCGGGAGGGACACTGAAGCTTTCTTT. This codes for CASGRDTEAFF. The chain joins TRBV28 to TRBJ1-1; the D is unclear. V shed 8 bases and J shed 3 bases, with 7 bases lying between them. This CDR3 has 11 residues. Germline V gives CDR1 MDHEN, CDR2 SYDVKM.

V and J are TRBV5-1 and TRBJ1-1, with 10 bases identical to TRBD1. Germline trimming cut 0 bases from V and 0 bases from J; bases unmatched to any gene: 5. The length of the CDR3 is 17 residues. Germline CDR1 reads SGHRS; CDR2 reads YFSETQ. CDR3 in DNA: TGCGCCAGCAGCTTGGATGGGACAGGGGTGATGAACACTGAAGCTTTCTTT. Translation: CASSLDGTGVMNTEAFF. The whole variable domain, remainder taken from reference TRBV5-1 and TRBJ1-1, is KAGVTQTPRYLIKTRGQQVTLSCSPISGHRSVSWYQQTPGQGLQFLFEYFSETQRNKGNFPGRFSGRQFSNSRSEMNVSTLELGDSALYLCASSLDGTGVMNTEAFFGQGTRLTVV.

The chain uses TRBV4-2 and TRBJ2-7; the match to TRBD2 covers 8 bases. The germline CDR1 and CDR2 sequences are LGHNA and YNFKEQ. The CDR3 covers 14 residues. The ends lost 0 bases at V and 6 bases at J; junction bases unmatched: 4. In DNA form, the CDR3 reads TGTGCCAGCAGCCAAGAACGGGGGGGCCGCGAGCAGTACTTC. Its protein is CASSQERGGREQYF.

The J gene is TRBJ2-5, the V gene TRBV4-1; TRBD2 agrees at 9 bases. J lost 0 bases, V lost 1 base, and 3 bases had no gene match. The CDR3 covers 16 residues. Germline V lookup: CDR1 MGHRA, CDR2 YSYEKL. This CDR3 reads CASSQGAGGYQETQYF. The CDR3 nucleotides are TGCGCCAGCAGCCAAGGAGCGGGGGGCTACCAAGAGACCCAGTACTTC.

The V and J genes are TRBV27 and TRBJ2-3; 12 positions match TRBD2. CDR3 length: 19 residues. Germline values: CDR1 MNHEY, CDR2 SMNVEV (reference sequence). The junction had 10 bases not matched to a gene; V was cut back by 1 base and J by 2 bases. The CDR3 sequence: CASSLFGLAGGPVTDTQYF. CDR3 bases: TGTGCCAGCAGTTTATTTGGGCTAGCGGGGGGGCCCGTCACAGATACGCAGTATTTT.

The chain couples TRBV7-8 to TRBJ1-2; 9 bases are a match to TRBD1. Unmatched junction bases numbered 5, after V lost 5 bases and J lost 4 bases. Germline CDR1 is SGHVS and CDR2 is FQNEAQ. This CDR3 is built from 14 residues. This CDR3 reads CASSALTGGYGYTF. The CDR3 DNA reads TGTGCCAGCAGCGCCTTGACAGGGGGCTATGGCTACACCTTC.

The V gene is TRBV5-6, the J gene TRBJ2-1; 8 nucleotides agree with TRBD2. Per germline, CDR1 SGHDT and CDR2 YYEEEE. V was clipped by 5 bases and J by 0 bases; unmatched bases: 10. The CDR3 runs to 17 residues. The CDR3 reads CASRGVGRGASYNEQFF. In DNA form, the CDR3 reads TGTGCCAGCAGGGGTGTCGGGCGGGGGGCCTCCTACAATGAGCAGTTCTTC.

A single count supports this clone. This rearrangement joins TRBV24-1 to TRBJ1-1; possibly TRBD1 for D (5 bases). Germline loops: CDR1 KGHDR, CDR2 SFDVKD. The length of the CDR3 is 15 residues. The ends were cut back, 2 bases at V and 1 base at J, with 10 bases in the middle. The CDR3 here is CATSDSRVGNTEAFF. The DNA of the CDR3 is TGTGCCACCAGTGATTCCAGGGTCGGGAACACTGAAGCTTTCTTT.